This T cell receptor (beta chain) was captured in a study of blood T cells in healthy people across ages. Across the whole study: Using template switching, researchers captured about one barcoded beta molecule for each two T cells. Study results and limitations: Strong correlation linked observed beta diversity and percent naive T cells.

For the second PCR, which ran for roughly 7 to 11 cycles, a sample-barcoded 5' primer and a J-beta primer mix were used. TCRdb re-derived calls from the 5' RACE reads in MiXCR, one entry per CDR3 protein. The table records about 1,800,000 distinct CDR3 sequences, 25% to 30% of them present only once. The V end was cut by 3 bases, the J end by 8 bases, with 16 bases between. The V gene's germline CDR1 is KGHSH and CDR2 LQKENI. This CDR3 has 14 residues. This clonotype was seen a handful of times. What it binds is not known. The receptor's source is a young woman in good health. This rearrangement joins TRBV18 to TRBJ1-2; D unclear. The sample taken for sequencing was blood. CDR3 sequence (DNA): TGTGCCAGCTCACCCAACAATCGCAGAGAGGGCTACACCTTC. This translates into CASSPNNRREGYTF.